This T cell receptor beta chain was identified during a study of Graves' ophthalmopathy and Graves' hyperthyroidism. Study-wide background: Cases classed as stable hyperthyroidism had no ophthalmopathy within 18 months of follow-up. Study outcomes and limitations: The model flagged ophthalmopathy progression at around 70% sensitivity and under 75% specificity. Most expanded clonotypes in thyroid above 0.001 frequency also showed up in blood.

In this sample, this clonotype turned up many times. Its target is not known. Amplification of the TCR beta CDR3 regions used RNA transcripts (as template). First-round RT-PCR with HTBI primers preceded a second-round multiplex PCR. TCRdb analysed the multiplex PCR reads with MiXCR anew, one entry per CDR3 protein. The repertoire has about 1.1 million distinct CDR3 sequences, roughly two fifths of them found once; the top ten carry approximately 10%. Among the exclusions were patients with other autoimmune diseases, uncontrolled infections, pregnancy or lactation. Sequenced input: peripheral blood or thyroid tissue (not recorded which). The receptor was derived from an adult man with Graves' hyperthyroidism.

The CDR3 DNA sequence: TGTGCCATCAAGGCAGGACTTTCTCAGCCCCAGCATTTT. Amino acids: CAIKAGLSQPQHF. The chain has TRBV10-3 and TRBJ1-5, with D unclear. Germline CDR1 reads ENHRY; CDR2 reads SYGVKD. There are 13 residues in the CDR3. The ends were cut back, 7 bases at V and 6 bases at J, with 13 bases in the middle.